This TCR beta chain was captured in a study of blood T cell repertoires in COVID-19. Study at large: T cells, B-cell-depleted T cells, or PBMCs supplied cDNA or gDNA.

The CDR3 is 19 amino acids. CDR1 is LGHNA, CDR2 YNFKEQ, per germline. With V trimmed by 4 bases and J by 0 bases, 13 bases remained unmatched. Here immunoSEQ multiplex PCR was the method, and the copy in TCRdb shows in-frame clones only, minus some. The sample consists of some 110,000 clones, less than 85% of them appearing once. The receptor's source is an older woman with acute or convalescent COVID-19. The specimen sequenced was peripheral blood. The chain combines TRBV4-2 with TRBJ2-4, with 9 positions matching TRBD2. This CDR3 is CASSPNRPGLAVAKNIQYF. DNA of the CDR3: TGTGCCAGCAGCCCTAACCGACCGGGACTAGCCGTAGCCAAAAACATTCAGTACTTC.